This TCR beta chain was found in a study of OX40 agonist ivuxolimab in advanced cancers. Study overall: Ivuxolimab, which is an agonistic anti-OX40 (CD134) antibody, was administered to the patients. People who had prior anti-PD-1, anti-PD-L1 or anti-CTLA-4 therapy could take part, and under 50% had some.

There are 15 residues in the CDR3. The V and J ends lost 2 bases and 1 base respectively, with 12 bases between them. The germline V gene encodes CDR1 MNHNS and CDR2 SASEGT. The study's findings and limits: Clones of CD4+ and CD8+ blood T cells grew by week 6 at doses of 0.1 to 3.0 mg/kg.

The investigators sampled blood at baseline, at cycle 4 day 1, and at cycle 7 day 1. A word on this clone: Its antigen is undetermined.

Data came from immunoSEQ multiplex PCR; TCRdb stores just in-frame clones and leaves some out. This sample yields around 26,000 clones, of which about three quarters are seen a single time; 14% belongs to the top ten. This clonotype originated in an adult with an advanced solid tumor such as melanoma, head and neck, liver or kidney cancer. Sequencing used CD4+ or CD8+ T cells sorted from blood, obtained in a trial of the OX40 agonist ivuxolimab. The rearrangement uses TRBV6-1 and TRBJ2-7; either TRBD1 or TRBD2 may supply D (5 bases each). The CDR3 sequence is CASSEWSGGSYEQYF. CDR3 coding DNA: TGTGCCAGCAGTGAATGGAGTGGGGGTTCCTACGAGCAGTACTTC.